The rows below give T cell receptor beta chains drawn from one sample of a study of cytomegalovirus exposure and HLA in healthy donors. Profiled with immunoSEQ multiplex PCR; TCRdb holds only in-frame clones, not every one. The sample yields approximately 140,000 clones, 80% seen once. The sample taken for sequencing was PBMCs. These receptors all stem from a woman aged 40 to 50 in good health and CMV-seronegative. Both conserved end residues are part of each CDR3. The D gene is left open where the match is weak. The size entry is marked missing in some rows and otherwise reads once, few, many or a size class.

d_gene,abundance,j_gene,len,v_gene,CDR3aa,CDR3nt
NA,NA,TRBJ2-2,16,TRBV13,CASSPPLRRGGGELFF,TGTGCCAGCAGCCCACCCCTGAGGAGGGGGGGCGGGGAGCTGTTTTTT
TRBD1,few,TRBJ1-2,13,TRBV27,CASSTHRGYGYTF,TGTGCCAGCAGCACACACAGGGGGTATGGCTACACCTTC
NA,NA,TRBJ2-7,14,TRBV11-2,CASSLNFRVYEQYF,TGTGCCAGCAGCTTAAACTTCAGGGTCTACGAGCAGTACTTC
TRBD2,NA,TRBJ2-1,15,TRBV9,CASSVGSGRAGEQFF,TGTGCCAGCAGCGTAGGTAGCGGGAGGGCCGGTGAGCAGTTCTTC
NA,once,TRBJ2-7,14,TRBV7-2,CASRMNRNSYEQYF,TGTGCCAGCAGGATGAACAGGAATAGCTACGAGCAGTACTTC
TRBD2,NA,TRBJ2-3,16,TRBV7-3,CASSLTPSGDTDTQYF,TGTGCCAGCAGCTTAACGCCTAGCGGAGACACAGATACGCAGTATTTT
NA,NA,TRBJ2-3,15,TRBV7-9,CASSSATPGTDTQYF,TGTGCCAGCAGCTCGGCCACCCCAGGGACAGATACGCAGTATTTT
NA,few,TRBJ1-5,16,TRBV9,CASSVFQEADNQPQHF,TGTGCCAGCAGCGTATTCCAGGAGGCAGACAATCAGCCCCAGCATTTT
NA,NA,TRBJ2-5,16,TRBV9,CASSAPQDTYQETQYF,TGTGCCAGCAGCGCACCCCAGGATACGTACCAAGAGACCCAGTACTTC
TRBD1,NA,TRBJ2-7,14,TRBV7-9,CASSLGQGIDEQYF,TGTGCCAGCAGCTTGGGACAGGGAATCGACGAGCAGTACTTC
TRBD2,NA,TRBJ2-5,16,TRBV15,CATSNLAGGSGETQYF,TGTGCCACCAGCAACCTAGCGGGAGGGTCGGGGGAGACCCAGTACTTC
NA,few,TRBJ2-7,15,TRBV5-6,CASTSRHVVPYEQYF,TGTGCCAGCACCTCGAGGCACGTAGTCCCCTACGAGCAGTACTTC
NA,NA,TRBJ2-2,14,TRBV29-1,CSAPVGGGTGELFF,TGCAGCGCCCCTGTGGGGGGAGGCACCGGGGAGCTGTTTTTT